Presented here are 3 T cell receptor beta chains from one specimen sequenced in a study of T cell responses to AZD1222 COVID-19 vaccine. The data were produced by immunoSEQ multiplex PCR, yet TCRdb's version contains in-frame clones alone and is incomplete. The sample records tens of thousands of clones, nearly 85% being singletons. The sample in question was peripheral blood, obtained on day 0 of AZD1222 vaccination. Source of these receptors: an adult in good health.

This clone was found once. V usage is TRBV28 and J usage is TRBJ1-3, with D perhaps matching TRBD1 (5 bases). V was cut by 2 bases and J by 4 bases, with 12 bases left in between. Germline V lookup: CDR1 MDHEN, CDR2 SYDVKM. There are 15 residues in the CDR3. CDR3 amino acids: CASSLTQGPGNTIYF. The CDR3 DNA sequence: TGTGCCAGCAGTTTAACGCAGGGACCCGGAAACACCATATATTTT.

V and J are TRBV5-4 and TRBJ2-7; maybe TRBD2 (5 bases). Deletions cut 0 bases from V and 6 bases from J, with 7 bases between. The CDR3 runs 12 residues. Per the germline V gene, CDR1 is SGHNT and CDR2 is YYREEE (reference sequence). The chain's CDR3 is CASSLVGAEQYF. DNA of the CDR3: TGTGCCAGCAGCTTGGTGGGAGCCGAGCAGTACTTC. Full variable domain (remainder filled in from reference TRBV5-4 and TRBJ2-7): ETGVTQSPTHLIKTRGQQVTLRCSSQSGHNTVSWYQQALGQGPQFIFQYYREEENGRGNFPPRFSGLQFPNYSSELNVNALELDDSALYLCASSLVGAEQYFGPGTRLTVT.

V gene TRBV7-8 combines with J gene TRBJ1-5; D is unclear. The CDR3 extends over 12 amino acids. V dropped 5 bases and J dropped 5 bases, with 7 bases sitting between them. Germline V gene data show CDR1 as SGHVS and CDR2 as FQNEAQ. As DNA, the CDR3 is TGTGCCAGCAGCCCGGTGCATCAGCCCCAGCATTTT. This translates into CASSPVHQPQHF. Full variable domain (missing parts from reference TRBV7-8 and TRBJ1-5): GAGVSQSPRYKVAKRGQDVALRCDPISGHVSLFWYQQALGQGPEFLTYFQNEAQLDKSGLPSDRFFAERPEGSVSTLKIQRTQQEDSAVYLCASSPVHQPQHFGDGTRLSIL.